These 16 T cell receptor beta chains were sequenced from one sample in a study of CD8 T cells in Susac syndrome. Random-hexamer reverse transcription was applied to about 0.45 to 1 ug RNA. TCRdb re-derived calls from the immunoSEQ multiplex PCR reads in MiXCR, one entry per CDR3 protein. The sample yields hundreds of thousands of distinct CDR3 sequences, nearly 97% seen once. The sequencing sample was made of CD4+ T cells from PBMCs. These receptors originate from a human donor with multiple sclerosis.

Notes on this clonotype: One end of the junction fails to match germline, which may point to a read error. This sequence joins TRBV7-2 and TRBJ2-7, with D perhaps given as TRBD1 or TRBD2 (5 bases each). Germline loops: CDR1 SGHTA, CDR2 FQGNSA. This CDR3 region has 14 residues. CDR3: CTGSLGAGRYEQYF. The CDR3 DNA sequence: TGCACAGGCTCTCTAGGGGCGGGTCGCTACGAGCAGTACTTC. Full variable domain (outside the CDR3, taken from reference TRBV7-2 and TRBJ2-7): GAGVSQSPSNKVTEKGKDVELRCDPISGHTALYWYRQSLGQGLEFLIYFQGNSAPDKSGLPSDRFSAERTGGSVSTLTIQRTQQEDSAVYLCTGSLGAGRYEQYFGPGTRLTVT.

The chain couples TRBV30 to TRBJ2-1; 7 bases fit TRBD1. The CDR3 contains 13 residues. V shed 8 bases, J shed 3 bases, and the junction held 7 bases outside the gene matches. Germline V gene data show CDR1 as GTSNPN and CDR2 as SVGIG (reference sequence). CDR3 sequence: CATQGDSYNEQFF. CDR3 sequence (DNA): TGTGCCACCCAAGGGGACAGCTACAATGAGCAGTTCTTC. The full variable domain, in which reference TRBV30 and TRBJ2-1 provide the parts outside the CDR3, is SQTIHQWPATLVQPVGSPLSLECTVEGTSNPNLYWYRQAAGRGLQLLFYSVGIGQISSEVPQNLSASRPQDRQFILSSKKLLLSDSGFYLCATQGDSYNEQFFGPGTRLTVL.

The rearrangement uses TRBV28 and TRBJ2-1, with 8 bases aligning to TRBD2. The CDR3 runs to 15 residues. CDR1 and CDR2 (germline): MDHEN, SYDVKM. The junction had 14 bases not matched to a gene; V was cut back by 7 bases and J by 9 bases. The CDR3 DNA follows: TGTGCCAGCACCGATTCGAGCGGGAGAATGGGTGAGCAGTTCTTC. Protein: CASTDSSGRMGEQFF.

V usage is TRBV7-2 and J usage is TRBJ2-2, with D unresolved. The CDR3 totals 16 residues. In germline, CDR1 is SGHTA, CDR2 FQGNSA. Trimming removed 2 bases at V and 6 bases at J, with 16 bases between. DNA of the CDR3: TGTGCCAGCAGCTTATACGGGTTGTTTGATCCCGGGGAGCTGTTTTTT. It is translated as CASSLYGLFDPGELFF.

The genes are TRBV20-1 and TRBJ2-1, with 10 nucleotides matching TRBD2. CDR1 is DFQATT, CDR2 SNEGSKA, per germline (reference sequence). V dropped 0 bases and J dropped 5; count of bases not matched to a gene: 25. The CDR3 spans 22 residues. The CDR3 DNA is TGCAGTGCTAGAGAACACGTTCATCCTCTTCTCAGCGGGAGGGCCTGGAACAATGAGCAGTTCTTC. Translated: CSAREHVHPLLSGRAWNNEQFF.

V and J are TRBV29-1 and TRBJ2-7; a possible D gene is TRBD1 (5 bases). V was pared by 6 bases and J by 8 bases, with 14 bases between. This CDR3 spans 11 amino acids. The germline V gene encodes CDR1 SQVTM and CDR2 ANQGSEA. CDR3 DNA: TGCAGCGTCGACAAAGGGGCGAAGCAGTACTTC. Protein sequence: CSVDKGAKQYF.

The rearrangement uses TRBV7-9 and TRBJ2-7, with TRBD2 matching 12 bases. The CDR3 covers 16 residues. Germline loops: CDR1 SEHNR, CDR2 FQNEAQ (reference sequence). With V trimmed by 1 base and J by 6 bases, 7 bases remained unmatched. In DNA form, the CDR3 reads TGTGCCAGCAGCTTAGATAGACTAGCGGGAGTTAGCGAGCAGTACTTC. Protein product: CASSLDRLAGVSEQYF.

V and J are TRBV6-2 or TRBV6-3 and TRBJ2-7, with 12 nucleotides matching TRBD2. This CDR3 is 14 amino acids long. CDR1 and CDR2 (germline): MNHEY, SVGEGT. V lost 7 bases, J lost 4 bases, and 5 bases stayed unmatched. The CDR3 bases are TGTGCCAGCACCTGGACTAGCGGGACTTACGAGCAGTACTTC. Encoded protein: CASTWTSGTYEQYF.

This chain links TRBV20-1 with TRBJ2-7, with unresolved D. V was shortened by 5 bases and J by 7 bases, with 12 bases between the two germline ends. The CDR3 totals 11 residues. CDR1 is DFQATT and CDR2 is SNEGSKA in the germline V gene (reference sequence). CDR3 in amino acids: CSAVVVREQYF. The CDR3 DNA reads TGCAGTGCTGTGGTTGTCCGGGAGCAGTACTTC.

J is TRBJ1-2 and V is TRBV7-3; maybe TRBD1 (5 bases). The V gene's germline CDR1 is SGHTA and CDR2 FQGTGA. Between the trimmed V and J ends, which lost 5 bases and 8 bases, there was a span of 12 bases. This CDR3 region has 12 residues. CDR3 sequence (DNA): TGTGCCAGCAGCCCGGGGACCGGCGGCTACACCTTC. Translated, it gives CASSPGTGGYTF.

V and J are TRBV19 and TRBJ1-5; 12 nucleotides line up with TRBD1. Germline CDR1 LNHDA, CDR2 SQIVND (reference sequence). Trimming at V came to 3 bases and at J to 6 bases, leaving 3 bases not matched to a gene. The CDR3 totals 15 residues. The DNA for the CDR3 is TGTGCCAGTAGTATTGGGACAGGGGGCGGTCAGCCCCAGCATTTT. The encoded protein is CASSIGTGGGQPQHF.

This rearrangement joins TRBV6-5 to TRBJ2-3, with TRBD1 matching over 9 bases. The CDR3 is made up of 14 amino acids. Looked up from germline, CDR1 is MNHEY and CDR2 is SVGAGI. V was clipped by 2 bases and J by 5 bases; unmatched bases: 2. The CDR3 sequence: CASSYTGQGDTQYF. The CDR3 DNA reads as TGTGCCAGCAGTTACACGGGACAGGGAGATACGCAGTATTTT.

This clonotype was picked up one time. The chain is built from TRBV27 and TRBJ2-7, with D perhaps matching TRBD1 (5 bases). The CDR3 covers 14 residues. Trimming took off 4 bases at V and 4 bases at J, with 14 bases between the two ends. The germline V gene has CDR1 MNHEY and CDR2 SMNVEV (reference sequence). The CDR3 spells CASSSPRDSYEQYF. DNA of the CDR3: TGTGCCAGCAGTTCACCCCGTGACAGTTACGAGCAGTACTTC.

The genes are TRBV4-2 and TRBJ2-1; D may be TRBD2 (6 bases). This CDR3 has 14 residues. Trimming shortened V by 2 bases and J by 6 bases, and 11 bases separated the two germline ends. Germline values: CDR1 LGHNA, CDR2 YNFKEQ. The CDR3 DNA follows: TGTGCCAGCAGCCAACAGTTTAGCGGCAATGAGCAGTTCTTC. Protein sequence: CASSQQFSGNEQFF.

The chain combines TRBV28 with TRBJ2-5; 7 bases agree with TRBD2. The V and J ends lost 5 bases and 5 bases, in that order; junction bases with no gene match: 8. The CDR3 is 14 residues long. Looked up from germline, CDR1 is MDHEN and CDR2 is SYDVKM. DNA of the CDR3: TGTGCCAGCAGTCGCATTGGACTAGTTGAGACCCAGTACTTC. Protein sequence: CASSRIGLVETQYF.

The chain employs TRBV7-9 and TRBJ1-2; D unresolved. The V and J ends lost 6 bases and 4 bases respectively, with 18 bases between them. CDR1 is SEHNR, CDR2 FQNEAQ, per germline (reference sequence). The CDR3 is made up of 15 amino acids. CDR3 nucleotide sequence: TGTGCCAGCAGTCCTCCAGACCTCAGACTCTATGGCTACACCTTC. It encodes CASSPPDLRLYGYTF. The full variable domain, in which reference TRBV7-9 and TRBJ1-2 provide the parts outside the CDR3, is DTGVSQNPRHKITKRGQNVTFRCDPISEHNRLYWYRQTLGQGPEFLTYFQNEAQLEKSRLLSDRFSAERPKGSFSTLEIQRTEQGDSAMYLCASSPPDLRLYGYTFGSGTRLTVV.